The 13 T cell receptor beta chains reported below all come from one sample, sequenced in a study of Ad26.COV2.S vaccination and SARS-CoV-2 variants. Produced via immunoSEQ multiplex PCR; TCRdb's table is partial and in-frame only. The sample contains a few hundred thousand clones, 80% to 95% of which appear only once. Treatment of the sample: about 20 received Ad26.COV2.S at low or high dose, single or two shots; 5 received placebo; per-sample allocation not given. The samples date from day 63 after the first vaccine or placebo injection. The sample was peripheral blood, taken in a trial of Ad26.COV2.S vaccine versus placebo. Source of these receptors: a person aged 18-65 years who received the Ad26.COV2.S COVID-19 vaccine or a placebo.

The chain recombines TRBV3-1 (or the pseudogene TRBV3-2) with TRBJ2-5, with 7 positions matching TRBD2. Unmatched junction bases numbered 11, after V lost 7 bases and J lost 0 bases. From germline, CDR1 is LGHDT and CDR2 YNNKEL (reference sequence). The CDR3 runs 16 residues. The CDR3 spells CASTPLSGVNQETQYF. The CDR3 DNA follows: TGTGCCAGCACCCCATTGAGCGGGGTTAACCAAGAGACCCAGTACTTC.

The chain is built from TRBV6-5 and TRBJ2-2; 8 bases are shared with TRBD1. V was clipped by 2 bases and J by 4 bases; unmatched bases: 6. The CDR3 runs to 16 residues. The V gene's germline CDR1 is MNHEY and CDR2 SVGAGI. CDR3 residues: CASSYRTGLGTGELFF. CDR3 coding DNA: TGTGCCAGCAGTTACCGGACAGGGTTGGGCACCGGGGAGCTGTTTTTT.

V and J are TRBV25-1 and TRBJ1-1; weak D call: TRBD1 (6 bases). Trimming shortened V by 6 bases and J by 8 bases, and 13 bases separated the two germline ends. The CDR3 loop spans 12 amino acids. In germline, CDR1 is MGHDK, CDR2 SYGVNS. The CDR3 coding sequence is TGTGCCAGCAGCCAACAGGGAAGCGAAGCTTTCTTT. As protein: CASSQQGSEAFF. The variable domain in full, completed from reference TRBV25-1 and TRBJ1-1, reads EADIYQTPRYLVIGTGKKITLECSQTMGHDKMYWYQQDPGMELHLIHYSYGVNSTEKGDLSSESTVSRIRTEHFPLTLESARPSHTSQYLCASSQQGSEAFFGQGTRLTVV.

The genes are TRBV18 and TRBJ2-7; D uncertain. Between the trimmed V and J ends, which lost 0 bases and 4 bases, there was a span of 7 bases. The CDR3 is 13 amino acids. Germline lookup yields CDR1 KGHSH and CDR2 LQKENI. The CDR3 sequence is CASSPPLVYEQYF. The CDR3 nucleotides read TGTGCCAGCTCACCACCGTTGGTTTACGAGCAGTACTTC.

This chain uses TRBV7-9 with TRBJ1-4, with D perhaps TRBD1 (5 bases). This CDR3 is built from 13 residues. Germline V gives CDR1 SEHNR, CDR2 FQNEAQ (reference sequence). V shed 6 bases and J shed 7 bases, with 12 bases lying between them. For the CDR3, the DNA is TGTGCCAGCAGTGGGACGGTCGGTGAAAAACTGTTTTTT. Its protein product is CASSGTVGEKLFF.

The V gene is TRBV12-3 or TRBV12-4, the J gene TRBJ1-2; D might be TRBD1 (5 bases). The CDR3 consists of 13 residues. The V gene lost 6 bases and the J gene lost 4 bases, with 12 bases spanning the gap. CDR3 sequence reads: CASRPTESYGYTF. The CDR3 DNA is TGTGCCAGCAGACCGACAGAGTCCTATGGCTACACCTTC.

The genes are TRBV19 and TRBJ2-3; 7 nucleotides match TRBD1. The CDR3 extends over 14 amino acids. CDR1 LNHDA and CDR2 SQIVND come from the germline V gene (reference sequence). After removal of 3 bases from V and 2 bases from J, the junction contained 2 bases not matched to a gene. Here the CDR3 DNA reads TGTGCCAGTAGTATGGACAGGTTCACAGATACGCAGTATTTT. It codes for CASSMDRFTDTQYF.

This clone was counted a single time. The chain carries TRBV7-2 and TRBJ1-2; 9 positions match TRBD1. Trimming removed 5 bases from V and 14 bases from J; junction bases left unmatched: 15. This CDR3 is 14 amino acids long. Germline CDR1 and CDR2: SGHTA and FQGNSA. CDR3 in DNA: TGTGCCAGCAGCATGTACCGGGACAGGGCCTCGGGGACCTTC. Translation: CASSMYRDRASGTF.

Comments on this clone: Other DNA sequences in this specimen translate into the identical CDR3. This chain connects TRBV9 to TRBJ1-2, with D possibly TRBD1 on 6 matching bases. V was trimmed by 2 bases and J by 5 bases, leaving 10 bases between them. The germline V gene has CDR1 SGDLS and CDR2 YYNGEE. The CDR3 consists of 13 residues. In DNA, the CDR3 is TGTGCCAGCAGCGTGGCAGGGGCTTATGGCTACACCTTC. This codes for CASSVAGAYGYTF.

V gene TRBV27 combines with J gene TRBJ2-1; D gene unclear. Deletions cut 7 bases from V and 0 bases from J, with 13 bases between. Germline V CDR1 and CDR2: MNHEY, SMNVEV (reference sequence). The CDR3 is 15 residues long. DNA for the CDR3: TGTGCCAGCACCCTATATTCGGGCTCCTACAATGAGCAGTTCTTC. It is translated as CASTLYSGSYNEQFF.

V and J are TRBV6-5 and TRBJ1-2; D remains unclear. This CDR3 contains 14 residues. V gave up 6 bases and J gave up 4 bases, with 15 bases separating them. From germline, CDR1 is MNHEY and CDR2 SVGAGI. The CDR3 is CASRWGREAYGYTF. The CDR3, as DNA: TGTGCCAGCAGATGGGGAAGGGAGGCCTATGGCTACACCTTC.

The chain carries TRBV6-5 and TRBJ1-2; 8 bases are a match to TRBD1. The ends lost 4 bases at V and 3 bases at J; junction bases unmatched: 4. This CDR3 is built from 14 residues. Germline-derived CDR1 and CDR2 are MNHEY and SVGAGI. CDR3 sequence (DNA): TGTGCCAGCAGTTTCAGGGGGCTCGACTATGGCTACACCTTC. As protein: CASSFRGLDYGYTF.

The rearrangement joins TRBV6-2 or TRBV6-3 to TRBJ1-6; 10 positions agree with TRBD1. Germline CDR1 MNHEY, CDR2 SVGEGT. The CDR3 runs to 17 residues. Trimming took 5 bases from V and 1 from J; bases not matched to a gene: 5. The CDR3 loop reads CASSVLGQGSYNSPLHF. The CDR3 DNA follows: TGTGCCAGCAGTGTATTGGGACAGGGGTCCTATAATTCACCCCTCCACTTT.